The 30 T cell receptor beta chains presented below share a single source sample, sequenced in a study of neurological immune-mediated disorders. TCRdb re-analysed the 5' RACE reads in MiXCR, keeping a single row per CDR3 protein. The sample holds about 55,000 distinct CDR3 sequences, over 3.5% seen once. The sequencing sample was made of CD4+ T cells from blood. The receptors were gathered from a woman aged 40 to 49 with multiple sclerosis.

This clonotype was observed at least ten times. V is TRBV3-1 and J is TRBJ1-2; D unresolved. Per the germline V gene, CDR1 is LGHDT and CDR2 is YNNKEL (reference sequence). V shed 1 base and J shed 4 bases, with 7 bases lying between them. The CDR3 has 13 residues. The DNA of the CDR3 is TGTGCCAGCAGCCAAGGAGGTGCCTATGGCTACACCTTC. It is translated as CASSQGGAYGYTF.

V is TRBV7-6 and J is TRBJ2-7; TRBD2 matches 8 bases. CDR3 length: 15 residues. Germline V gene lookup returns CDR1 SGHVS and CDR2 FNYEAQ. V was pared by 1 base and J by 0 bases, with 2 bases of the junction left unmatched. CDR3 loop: CASSLERGPSYEQYF. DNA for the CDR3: TGTGCCAGCAGCTTAGAGCGGGGGCCCTCCTACGAGCAGTACTTC.

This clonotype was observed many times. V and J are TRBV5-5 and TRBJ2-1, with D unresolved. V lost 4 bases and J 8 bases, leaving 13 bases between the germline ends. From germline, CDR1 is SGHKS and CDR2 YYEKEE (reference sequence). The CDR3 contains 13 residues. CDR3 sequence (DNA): TGTGCCAGCAGCCCTAACCGGTGGGATGAGCAGTTCTTC. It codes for CASSPNRWDEQFF.

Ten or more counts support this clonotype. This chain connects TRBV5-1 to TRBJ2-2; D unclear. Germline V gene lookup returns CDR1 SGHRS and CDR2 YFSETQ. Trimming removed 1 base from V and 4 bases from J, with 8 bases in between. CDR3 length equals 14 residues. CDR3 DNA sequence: TGCGCCAGCAGCTTGTTTTTCGGCACCGGGGAGCTGTTTTTT. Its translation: CASSLFFGTGELFF.

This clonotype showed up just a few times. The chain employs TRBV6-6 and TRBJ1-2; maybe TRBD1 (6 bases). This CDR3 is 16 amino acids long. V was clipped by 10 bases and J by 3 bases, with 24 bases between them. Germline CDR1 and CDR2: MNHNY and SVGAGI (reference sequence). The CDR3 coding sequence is TGTGCCACCAACCCGGGGGCACCAACAACAGACTATGGCTACACCTTC. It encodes CATNPGAPTTDYGYTF.

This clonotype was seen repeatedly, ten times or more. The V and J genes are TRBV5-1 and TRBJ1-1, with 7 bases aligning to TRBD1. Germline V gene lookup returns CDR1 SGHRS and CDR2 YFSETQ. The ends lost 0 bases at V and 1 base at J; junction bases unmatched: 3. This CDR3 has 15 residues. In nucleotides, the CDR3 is TGCGCCAGCAGCTTGGTGGCAGGGGGGAACACTGAAGCTTTCTTT. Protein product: CASSLVAGGNTEAFF.

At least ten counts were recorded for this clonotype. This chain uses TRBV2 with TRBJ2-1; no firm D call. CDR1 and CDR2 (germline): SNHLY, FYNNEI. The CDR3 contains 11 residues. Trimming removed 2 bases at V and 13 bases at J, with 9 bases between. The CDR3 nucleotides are TGTGCCAGCAGTGAAAAAAGCCGCCAGTTCTTC. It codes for CASSEKSRQFF.

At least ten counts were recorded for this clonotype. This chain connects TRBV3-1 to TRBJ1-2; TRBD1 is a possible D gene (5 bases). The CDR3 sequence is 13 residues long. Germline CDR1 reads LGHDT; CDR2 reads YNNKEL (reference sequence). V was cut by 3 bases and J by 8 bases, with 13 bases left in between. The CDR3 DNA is TGTGCCAGCAGCCACTGGGACCGGGAAGGCTACACCTTC. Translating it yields CASSHWDREGYTF.

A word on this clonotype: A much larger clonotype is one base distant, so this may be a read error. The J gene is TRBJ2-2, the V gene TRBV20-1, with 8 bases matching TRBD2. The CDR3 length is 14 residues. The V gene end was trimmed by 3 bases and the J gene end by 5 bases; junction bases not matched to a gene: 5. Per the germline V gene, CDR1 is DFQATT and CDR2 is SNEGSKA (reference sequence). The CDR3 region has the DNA TGCAGTGCTAGGGCGGGGGGTTTGACCGGGGAGCTGTTTTTT. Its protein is CSARAGGLTGELFF.

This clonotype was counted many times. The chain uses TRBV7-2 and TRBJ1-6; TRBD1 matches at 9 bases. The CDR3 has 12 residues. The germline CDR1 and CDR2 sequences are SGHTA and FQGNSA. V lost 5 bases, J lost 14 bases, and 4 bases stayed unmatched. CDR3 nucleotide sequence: TGTGCCAGCAGCATGGACAGGGGTACCCTCCACTTT. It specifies CASSMDRGTLHF.

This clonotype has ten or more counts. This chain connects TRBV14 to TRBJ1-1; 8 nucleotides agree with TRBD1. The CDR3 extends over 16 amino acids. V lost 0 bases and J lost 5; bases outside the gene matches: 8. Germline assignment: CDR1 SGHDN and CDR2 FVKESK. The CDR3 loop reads CASSQDHRGAWTEAFF. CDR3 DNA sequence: TGTGCCAGCAGCCAAGATCACAGGGGGGCATGGACTGAAGCTTTCTTT.

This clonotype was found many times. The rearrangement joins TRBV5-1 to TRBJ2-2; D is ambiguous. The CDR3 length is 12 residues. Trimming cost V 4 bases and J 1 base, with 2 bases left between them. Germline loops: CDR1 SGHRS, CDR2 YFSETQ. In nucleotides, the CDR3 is TGCGCCAGCAGCGGGAACACCGGGGAGCTGTTTTTT. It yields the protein CASSGNTGELFF.

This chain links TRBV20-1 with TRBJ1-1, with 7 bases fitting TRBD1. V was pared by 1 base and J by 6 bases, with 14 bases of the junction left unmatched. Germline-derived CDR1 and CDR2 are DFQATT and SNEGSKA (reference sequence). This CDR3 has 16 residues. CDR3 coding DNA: TGCAGTGCTAGAGGCGGCAGGGGGGCATTAAGGTCTGAAGCTTTCTTT. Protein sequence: CSARGGRGALRSEAFF.

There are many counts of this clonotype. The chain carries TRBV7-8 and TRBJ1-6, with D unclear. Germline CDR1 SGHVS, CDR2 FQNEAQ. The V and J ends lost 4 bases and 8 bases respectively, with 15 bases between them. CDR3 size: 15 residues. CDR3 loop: CASSSDVGYYSPLHF. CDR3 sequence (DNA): TGTGCCAGCAGCTCGGACGTGGGGTATTATTCACCCCTCCACTTT.

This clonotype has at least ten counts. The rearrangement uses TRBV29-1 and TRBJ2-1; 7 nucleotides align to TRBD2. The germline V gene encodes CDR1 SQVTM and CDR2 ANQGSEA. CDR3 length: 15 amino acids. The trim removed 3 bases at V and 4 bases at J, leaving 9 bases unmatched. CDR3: CSVEGEGFLYNEQFF. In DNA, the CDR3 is TGCAGCGTTGAGGGGGAGGGGTTCTTATACAATGAGCAGTTCTTC.

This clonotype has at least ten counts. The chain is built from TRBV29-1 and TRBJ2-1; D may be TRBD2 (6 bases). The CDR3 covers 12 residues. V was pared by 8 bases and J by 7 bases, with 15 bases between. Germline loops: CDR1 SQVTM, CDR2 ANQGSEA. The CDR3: CSSREGRNEQFF. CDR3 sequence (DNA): TGCAGCTCGCGGGAAGGAAGAAATGAGCAGTTCTTC.

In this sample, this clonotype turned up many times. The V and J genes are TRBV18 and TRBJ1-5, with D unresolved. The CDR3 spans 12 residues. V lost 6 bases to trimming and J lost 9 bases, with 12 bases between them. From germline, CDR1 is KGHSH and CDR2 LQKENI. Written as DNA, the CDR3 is TGTGCCAGCTCGCTACTTTTGGGGCCCCAGCATTTT. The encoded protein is CASSLLLGPQHF.

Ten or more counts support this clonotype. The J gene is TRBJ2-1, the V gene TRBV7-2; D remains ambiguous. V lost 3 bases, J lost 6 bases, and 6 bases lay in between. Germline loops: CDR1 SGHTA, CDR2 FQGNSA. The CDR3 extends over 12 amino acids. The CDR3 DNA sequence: TGTGCCAGCAGCTTCCCTCCCAATGAGCAGTTCTTC. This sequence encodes CASSFPPNEQFF.

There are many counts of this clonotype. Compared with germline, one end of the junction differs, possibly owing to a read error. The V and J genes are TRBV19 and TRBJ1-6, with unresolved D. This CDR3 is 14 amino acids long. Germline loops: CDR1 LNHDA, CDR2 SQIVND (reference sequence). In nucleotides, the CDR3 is TGTGCCAGTAGTCTAGAAGTTCCTAATTCACCCCTCCACTTT. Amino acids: CASSLEVPNSPLHF.

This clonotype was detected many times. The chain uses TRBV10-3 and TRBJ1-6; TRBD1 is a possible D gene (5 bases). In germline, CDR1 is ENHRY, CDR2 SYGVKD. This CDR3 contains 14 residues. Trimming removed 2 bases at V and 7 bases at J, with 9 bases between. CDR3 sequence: CAISEGRGNSPLHF. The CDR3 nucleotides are TGTGCCATCAGTGAGGGACGGGGGAATTCACCCCTCCACTTT.

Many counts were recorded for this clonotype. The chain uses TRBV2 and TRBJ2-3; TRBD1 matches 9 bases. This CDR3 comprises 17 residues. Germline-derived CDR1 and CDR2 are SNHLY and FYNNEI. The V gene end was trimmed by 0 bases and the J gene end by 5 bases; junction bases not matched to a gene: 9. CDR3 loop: CASSEALQDRGRDTQYF. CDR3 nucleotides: TGTGCCAGCAGTGAAGCGCTCCAGGACAGGGGTAGAGATACGCAGTATTTT.

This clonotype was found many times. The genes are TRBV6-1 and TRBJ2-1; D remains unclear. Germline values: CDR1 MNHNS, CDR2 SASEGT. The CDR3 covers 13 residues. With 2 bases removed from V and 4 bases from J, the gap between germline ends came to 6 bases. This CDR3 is CASSEIQYNEQFF. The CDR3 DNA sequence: TGTGCCAGCAGTGAAATACAGTACAATGAGCAGTTCTTC.

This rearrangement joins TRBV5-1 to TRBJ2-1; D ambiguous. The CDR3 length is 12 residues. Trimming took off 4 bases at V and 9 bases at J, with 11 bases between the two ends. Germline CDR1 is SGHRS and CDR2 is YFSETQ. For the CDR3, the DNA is TGCGCCAGCAGCCTGCCCCGGGCTGAGCAGTTCTTC. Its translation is CASSLPRAEQFF.

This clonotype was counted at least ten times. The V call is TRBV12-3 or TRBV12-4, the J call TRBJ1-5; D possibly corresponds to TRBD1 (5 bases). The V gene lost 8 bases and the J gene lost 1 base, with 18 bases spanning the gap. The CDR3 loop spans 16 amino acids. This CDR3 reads CASSYSRVWSNQPQHF. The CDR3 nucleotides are TGTGCCAGCTCGTACTCCAGGGTTTGGAGCAATCAGCCCCAGCATTTT.

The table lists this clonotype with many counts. The CDR3 DNA follows: TGTGCCAGCAACTCCGGAGGGACAGGGTTTCCAGAGACCCAGTACTTC. Its translation: CASNSGGTGFPETQYF. The rearrangement joins TRBV7-2 to TRBJ2-5, with 9 bases aligning to TRBD1. The CDR3 contains 16 residues. V lost 7 bases to trimming and J lost 4 bases; unmatched junction nucleotides: 13. CDR1 and CDR2 from the germline V gene are SGHTA and FQGNSA.

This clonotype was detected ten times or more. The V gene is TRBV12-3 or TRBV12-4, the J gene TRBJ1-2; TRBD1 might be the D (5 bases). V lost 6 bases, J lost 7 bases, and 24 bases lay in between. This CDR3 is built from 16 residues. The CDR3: CASSPSLKGRAGGYTF. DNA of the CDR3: TGTGCCAGCAGCCCCTCGTTGAAGGGCAGGGCTGGTGGCTACACCTTC.

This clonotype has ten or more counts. This CDR3 reads CASYSRRLLGTEAFF. CDR3 coding DNA: TGTGCCAGCTATTCGCGTAGGTTGCTGGGGACTGAAGCTTTCTTT. The chain carries TRBV5-5 and TRBJ1-1; D is unclear. The V gene's germline CDR1 is SGHKS and CDR2 YYEKEE (reference sequence). CDR3 length: 15 amino acids. V was shortened by 7 bases and J by 5 bases, with 21 bases between the two germline ends.

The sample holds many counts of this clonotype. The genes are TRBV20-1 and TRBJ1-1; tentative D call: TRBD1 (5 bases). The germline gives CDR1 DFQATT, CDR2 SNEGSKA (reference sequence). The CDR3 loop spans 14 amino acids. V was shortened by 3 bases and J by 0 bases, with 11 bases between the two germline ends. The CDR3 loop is CSASPTGMNTEAFF. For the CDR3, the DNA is TGCAGTGCTAGCCCCACAGGCATGAACACTGAAGCTTTCTTT.

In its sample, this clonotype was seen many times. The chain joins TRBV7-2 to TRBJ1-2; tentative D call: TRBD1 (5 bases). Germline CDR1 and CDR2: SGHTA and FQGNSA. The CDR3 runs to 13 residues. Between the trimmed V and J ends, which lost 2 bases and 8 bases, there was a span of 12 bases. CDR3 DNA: TGTGCCAGCAGCTTAATAAGGGGCCGAGGCTACACCTTC. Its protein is CASSLIRGRGYTF.

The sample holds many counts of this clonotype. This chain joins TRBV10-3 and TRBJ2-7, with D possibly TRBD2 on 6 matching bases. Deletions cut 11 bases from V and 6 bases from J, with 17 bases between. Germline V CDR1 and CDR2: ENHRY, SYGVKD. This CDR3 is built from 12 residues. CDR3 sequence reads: CARGPGGSEQYF. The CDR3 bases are TGTGCCCGAGGGCCAGGAGGGAGCGAGCAGTACTTC.